One and the same sample provided the 11 T cell receptor beta chains below, sequenced in a study of T cells in Graves' hyperthyroidism and ophthalmopathy. TCR beta CDR3 region amplification was performed from RNA transcripts. First-round RT-PCR targeting the TCR CDR3 was performed with the HTBI primer set. In TCRdb, the multiplex PCR reads were re-called with MiXCR into one record per CDR3 protein. The data contain some 500,000 distinct CDR3 sequences, about 24% of them singletons. The sample comprised blood. These receptor sequences come from a woman aged 25 to 39 with Graves' ophthalmopathy.

This clonotype turned up a few times. The V and J genes are TRBV6-1 and TRBJ1-1; D unclear. Germline V gene lookup returns CDR1 MNHNS and CDR2 SASEGT. V dropped 1 base and J dropped 1 base, with 7 bases sitting between them. The CDR3 length is 14 residues. CDR3 amino acids: CASSEGVANTEAFF. The CDR3 DNA follows: TGTGCCAGCAGTGAAGGAGTTGCGAACACTGAAGCTTTCTTT.

This clonotype showed up just once. As DNA, the CDR3 is TGTGCCAGCAGCGTAGGGGACAGTGGACAGGAGACCCAGTACTTC. The encoded protein is CASSVGDSGQETQYF. The chain carries TRBV9 and TRBJ2-5; TRBD1 aligns across 7 bases. V shed 0 bases, J shed 5 bases, and the junction held 7 bases outside the gene matches. The CDR3 totals 15 residues. Germline V gene sequence: CDR1 SGDLS, CDR2 YYNGEE.

This clonotype was observed once. V gene TRBV27 combines with J gene TRBJ1-5; D not certain. Germline CDR1 reads MNHEY; CDR2 reads SMNVEV (reference sequence). V was shortened by 2 bases and J by 3 bases, with 11 bases between the two germline ends. The CDR3 is 15 amino acids. The chain's CDR3 is CASSLGSGSNQPQHF. As DNA, the CDR3 is TGTGCCAGCAGTTTAGGGTCAGGTTCCAATCAGCCCCAGCATTTT.

This clonotype was recorded many times. The rearrangement joins TRBV20-1 to TRBJ1-5, with 9 bases matching TRBD1. V was clipped by 0 bases and J by 2 bases; unmatched bases: 5. This CDR3 contains 16 residues. Per the germline V gene, CDR1 is DFQATT and CDR2 is SNEGSKA (reference sequence). The chain's CDR3 is CSARDGTGLRNQPQHF. In DNA, the CDR3 is TGCAGTGCTAGAGACGGGACAGGGCTTCGCAATCAGCCCCAGCATTTT.

Many counts were recorded for this clonotype. V is TRBV6-1 and J is TRBJ1-1; D gene ambiguous. Germline CDR1 reads MNHNS; CDR2 reads SASEGT. The CDR3 runs to 14 residues. V was cut by 6 bases and J by 7 bases, with 18 bases left in between. The CDR3 coding sequence is TGTGCCAGCAGGGACTTACGGGAGCGGGATGAAGCTTTCTTT. This sequence encodes CASRDLRERDEAFF.

This sequence joins TRBV28 and TRBJ2-7; no clear D gene. Germline lookup yields CDR1 MDHEN and CDR2 SYDVKM. There are 16 residues in the CDR3. V shed 6 bases and J shed 6 bases, with 24 bases lying between them. The CDR3 nucleotides read TGTGCCAGCAGCCAAATTGGTTCGGCAGTGATTATCGAGCAGTACTTC. Residues: CASSQIGSAVIIEQYF. Full variable domain (remainder filled in from reference TRBV28 and TRBJ2-7): DVKVTQSSRYLVKRTGEKVFLECVQDMDHENMFWYRQDPGLGLRLIYFSYDVKMKEKGDIPEGYSVSREKKERFSLILESASTNQTSMYLCASSQIGSAVIIEQYFGPGTRLTVT.

This clonotype showed up just a few times. The chain uses TRBV2 and TRBJ2-2, with unresolved D. The germline V and J ends were trimmed by 11 bases and 4 bases, with 17 bases remaining between them. CDR3 length equals 14 residues. Germline V gives CDR1 SNHLY, CDR2 FYNNEI. DNA of the CDR3: TGTGCCGGTAGCTACCCTCGAAGCACCGGGGAGCTGTTTTTT. It translates to CAGSYPRSTGELFF.

This clonotype was counted many times. The V and J genes are TRBV6-5 and TRBJ1-2, with D tentatively TRBD1 (5 bases). Between the trimmed V and J ends, which lost 6 bases and 5 bases, there was a span of 10 bases. The CDR3 sequence is 12 residues long. CDR1 is MNHEY and CDR2 is SVGAGI in the germline V gene. In DNA, the CDR3 is TGTGCCAGCAGGGGGCTTGAATATGGCTACACCTTC. This translates into CASRGLEYGYTF.

The chain recombines TRBV6-1 with TRBJ1-5; D call uncertain. Germline loops: CDR1 MNHNS, CDR2 SASEGT. V lost 3 bases to trimming and J lost 5 bases, with 11 bases between them. The CDR3 spans 14 residues. The CDR3 sequence: CASSDSKWYQPQHF. The DNA of the CDR3 is TGTGCCAGCAGTGACAGTAAGTGGTATCAGCCCCAGCATTTT.

This clonotype was found a few times. The chain uses TRBV4-2 and TRBJ1-5; TRBD1 might be the D (6 bases). The germline gives CDR1 LGHNA, CDR2 YNFKEQ. V lost 4 bases to trimming and J lost 5 bases, with 18 bases between them. The CDR3 has 16 amino acids. The CDR3 here is CASSRDWGQPDQPQHF. The CDR3 nucleotides read TGTGCCAGCAGCCGTGACTGGGGGCAGCCAGATCAGCCCCAGCATTTT.

This clonotype was picked up a small number of times. One base away lies a much larger clone, so this may be a sequencing read error. The rearrangement joins TRBV7-2 to TRBJ2-7; D uncertain. Germline V gives CDR1 SGHTA, CDR2 FQGNSA. The CDR3 runs to 12 residues. V dropped 2 bases and J dropped 4 bases, with 6 bases sitting between them. CDR3 residues: CASSLLQYEQYF. CDR3 DNA sequence: TGTGCCAGCAGCTTACTTCAATACGAGCAGTACTTC. The full variable domain, with the rest looked up from reference TRBV7-2 and TRBJ2-7, is GAGVSQSPSNKVTEKGKDVELRCDPISGHTALYWYRQSLGQGLEFLIYFQGNSAPDKSGLPSDRFSAERTGGSVSTLTIQRTQQEDSAVYLCASSLLQYEQYFGPGTRLTVT.